The rows below give T cell receptor beta chains drawn from one sample of a study of blood T cell repertoires in COVID-19. Profiled with immunoSEQ multiplex PCR; TCRdb holds only in-frame clones, not every one. The repertoire consists of approximately 100,000 clones, with approximately 90% occurring once and the leading ten covering more than 3.5%. Sequenced input: peripheral blood. Every receptor here comes from a human donor with COVID-19, enrolled during active disease. The donor label of this sample is uncertain. The CDR3 runs from the conserved cysteine through the conserved F or W. D genes are given only for firm matches. Expanded clones get a size class; other rows say once, few or many, or leave the size out.

d_call: TRBD2
v_call: TRBV7-2
j_call: TRBJ2-1
clone_size: NA
cdr3_nt: TGTGCCAGCAGCTTAAGGAGAGCGGGGCTAAGCTCCTACAATGAGCAGTTCTTC
cdr3_aa: CASSLRRAGLSSYNEQFF

d_call: NA
v_call: TRBV7-3
j_call: TRBJ2-2
clone_size: few
cdr3_nt: TGTGCCAGCAGGCCGACAGGAACGAACGGGGAGCTGTTTTTT
cdr3_aa: CASRPTGTNGELFF

d_call: NA
v_call: TRBV4-1
j_call: TRBJ2-2
clone_size: NA
cdr3_nt: TGCGCCAGCAGCCAAGAGAGGGGGAGGGGGACTTCGAACACCGGGGAGCTGTTTTTT
cdr3_aa: CASSQERGRGTSNTGELFF

d_call: NA
v_call: TRBV18
j_call: TRBJ2-3
clone_size: NA
cdr3_nt: TGTGCCAGCTCCCGTGACTCCTCCGAAGCAGATACGCAGTATTTT
cdr3_aa: CASSRDSSEADTQYF

d_call: TRBD1
v_call: TRBV3-1/TRBV3-2
j_call: TRBJ2-3
clone_size: NA
cdr3_nt: TGTGCCAGCAGTCCAACAGGGGGCGAGGCAGATACGCAGTATTTT
cdr3_aa: CASSPTGGEADTQYF

d_call: NA
v_call: TRBV6-1
j_call: TRBJ1-5
clone_size: NA
cdr3_nt: TGTGCCAGCAGTGAAACGACGTCTAGCACTCAGCCCCAGCATTTT
cdr3_aa: CASSETTSSTQPQHF

d_call: NA
v_call: TRBV6-1
j_call: TRBJ2-2
clone_size: NA
cdr3_nt: TGTGCCAGCAGTGGCTCCGGGACTCCTAACACCGGGGAGCTGTTTTTT
cdr3_aa: CASSGSGTPNTGELFF

d_call: TRBD2
v_call: TRBV7-9
j_call: TRBJ2-3
clone_size: NA
cdr3_nt: TGTGCCAGCAGCTTGTGGGGGGGAACAGATACGCAGTATTTT
cdr3_aa: CASSLWGGTDTQYF

d_call: TRBD1
v_call: TRBV3-1/TRBV3-2
j_call: TRBJ1-4
clone_size: NA
cdr3_nt: TGTGCCAGCAGCGAGACAGGGGGAACTAATGAAAAACTGTTTTTT
cdr3_aa: CASSETGGTNEKLFF

d_call: TRBD1
v_call: TRBV6-5
j_call: TRBJ1-5
clone_size: NA
cdr3_nt: TGTGCCAGCGGACTCAGGGGGCTTGACAATCAGCCCCAGCATTTT
cdr3_aa: CASGLRGLDNQPQHF

d_call: NA
v_call: TRBV21-1
j_call: TRBJ2-3
clone_size: NA
cdr3_nt: TGTGCCAGCAGCAAAGTGAGGGCAGATACGCAGTATTTT
cdr3_aa: CASSKVRADTQYF

d_call: NA
v_call: TRBV29-1
j_call: TRBJ1-5
clone_size: NA
cdr3_nt: TGCAGCGTTGGCACGGTTAGCAATCAGCCCCAGCATTTT
cdr3_aa: CSVGTVSNQPQHF

d_call: TRBD1
v_call: TRBV5-1
j_call: TRBJ1-1
clone_size: NA
cdr3_nt: TGCGCCAGCAGCCCTGGACAGGACCCTACTGAAGCTTTCTTT
cdr3_aa: CASSPGQDPTEAFF

d_call: NA
v_call: TRBV5-6
j_call: TRBJ1-4
clone_size: NA
cdr3_nt: TGTGCCAGCAGCCGACGGGCAACTAATGAAAAACTGTTTTTT
cdr3_aa: CASSRRATNEKLFF

d_call: NA
v_call: TRBV27
j_call: TRBJ2-3
clone_size: once
cdr3_nt: TGTGCCAGCAGAGGGGGCACAGATACGCAGTATTTT
cdr3_aa: CASRGGTDTQYF

d_call: NA
v_call: TRBV5-5
j_call: TRBJ2-5
clone_size: NA
cdr3_nt: TGTGCCAGCAGCCTTCTACCGGGGACCCAGTACTTC
cdr3_aa: CASSLLPGTQYF

d_call: NA
v_call: TRBV5-1
j_call: TRBJ2-3
clone_size: NA
cdr3_nt: TGCGCCAGCAGCTTGGTAGCGGAGAACACAGATACGCAGTATTTT
cdr3_aa: CASSLVAENTDTQYF

d_call: NA
v_call: TRBV11-2
j_call: TRBJ2-1
clone_size: NA
cdr3_nt: TGTGCCAGCAGCGCAGACAATGAGCAGTTCTTC
cdr3_aa: CASSADNEQFF

d_call: NA
v_call: TRBV10-3
j_call: TRBJ1-1
clone_size: NA
cdr3_nt: TGTGCCATTACCGACAGTAAAAGGTGGCTAGCTTTCTTT
cdr3_aa: CAITDSKRWLAFF

d_call: TRBD2
v_call: TRBV5-1
j_call: TRBJ2-3
clone_size: NA
cdr3_nt: TGCGCCAGCAGCCCGGGGAGGGTTGGAGATACGCAGTATTTT
cdr3_aa: CASSPGRVGDTQYF

d_call: TRBD2
v_call: TRBV20-1
j_call: TRBJ2-3
clone_size: NA
cdr3_nt: TGCAGTGCTAGTCGGGGGGGGGCAGATACGCAGTATTTT
cdr3_aa: CSASRGGADTQYF

d_call: NA
v_call: TRBV9
j_call: TRBJ2-4
clone_size: NA
cdr3_nt: TGTGCCAGCAGCGTGGGGGGACAGCTAGCCAAAAACATTCAGTACTTC
cdr3_aa: CASSVGGQLAKNIQYF

d_call: TRBD1
v_call: TRBV24-1
j_call: TRBJ1-1
clone_size: NA
cdr3_nt: TGTGCCACCAGTGACCAAAAAACAGGGGAGGCCACTGAAGCTTTCTTT
cdr3_aa: CATSDQKTGEATEAFF

d_call: NA
v_call: TRBV19
j_call: TRBJ1-1
clone_size: many
cdr3_nt: TGTGCCAGTACCCTAAACCAGGAGGTAGGCACTGAAGCTTTCTTT
cdr3_aa: CASTLNQEVGTEAFF

d_call: TRBD2
v_call: TRBV5-6
j_call: TRBJ2-7
clone_size: NA
cdr3_nt: TGTGCCAGCAGCTGGACTAGCGGGGGGGCCTGGTCCTACGAGCAGTACTTC
cdr3_aa: CASSWTSGGAWSYEQYF

d_call: NA
v_call: TRBV5-8
j_call: TRBJ2-5
clone_size: NA
cdr3_nt: TGTGCCAGCAGCCTGGGACCGGGGTCCCAAGAGACCCAGTACTTC
cdr3_aa: CASSLGPGSQETQYF

d_call: TRBD1
v_call: TRBV12-3/TRBV12-4
j_call: TRBJ1-5
clone_size: once
cdr3_nt: TGTGCCAGCAGGGGGACAGGGAATCAGCCCCAGCATTTT
cdr3_aa: CASRGTGNQPQHF

d_call: TRBD1
v_call: TRBV6-6
j_call: TRBJ1-2
clone_size: once
cdr3_nt: TGTGCCAGCAGTTGGGGACAGGGGAATTATGGCTACACCTTC
cdr3_aa: CASSWGQGNYGYTF

d_call: TRBD1
v_call: TRBV5-1
j_call: TRBJ1-1
clone_size: NA
cdr3_nt: TGCGCCAGCAGCCGTCCGGACAGGGCGAACACTGAAGCTTTCTTT
cdr3_aa: CASSRPDRANTEAFF

d_call: TRBD1
v_call: TRBV6-4
j_call: TRBJ1-1
clone_size: NA
cdr3_nt: TGTGCCAGCAGTGACTCGAACGCAGGGGGGAACGCTTTCTTT
cdr3_aa: CASSDSNAGGNAFF

d_call: TRBD1
v_call: TRBV3-1/TRBV3-2
j_call: TRBJ1-5
clone_size: once
cdr3_nt: TGTGCCAGCAGCTTGAAGGAGGGGACAGGGGTCAATAGCAATCAGCCCCAGCATTTT
cdr3_aa: CASSLKEGTGVNSNQPQHF

d_call: TRBD1
v_call: TRBV4-1
j_call: TRBJ1-3
clone_size: few
cdr3_nt: TGCGCCAGCAGCCAAGAGGTGCGACAGGGGGGGATTGGAAACACCATATATTTT
cdr3_aa: CASSQEVRQGGIGNTIYF

d_call: NA
v_call: TRBV29-1
j_call: TRBJ1-1
clone_size: once
cdr3_nt: TGCAGCGTTGCGACAGTGATGAACACTGAAGCTTTCTTT
cdr3_aa: CSVATVMNTEAFF

d_call: NA
v_call: TRBV6-5
j_call: TRBJ2-7
clone_size: NA
cdr3_nt: TGTGCCAGCAGTCCCGCAGGTCTCTCCTACGAGCAGTACTTC
cdr3_aa: CASSPAGLSYEQYF

d_call: NA
v_call: TRBV5-1
j_call: TRBJ2-7
clone_size: NA
cdr3_nt: TGCGCCAGCAGCTTAGGGCAAGACAGCGGGTTATCCTACGAGCAGTACTTC
cdr3_aa: CASSLGQDSGLSYEQYF

d_call: NA
v_call: TRBV2
j_call: TRBJ1-5
clone_size: NA
cdr3_nt: TGTGCCAGCAGTGAACTGAACAATGGCAATCAGCCCCAGCATTTT
cdr3_aa: CASSELNNGNQPQHF

d_call: TRBD1
v_call: TRBV19
j_call: TRBJ1-3
clone_size: NA
cdr3_nt: TGTGCCAGTAGTCCACGACAGGGCTCTGGAAACACCATATATTTT
cdr3_aa: CASSPRQGSGNTIYF

d_call: NA
v_call: TRBV24-1
j_call: TRBJ1-1
clone_size: NA
cdr3_nt: TGTGCCACCAGTGATCCCACAACATCGCCTGAAGCTTTCTTT
cdr3_aa: CATSDPTTSPEAFF

d_call: NA
v_call: TRBV19
j_call: TRBJ1-3
clone_size: NA
cdr3_nt: TGTGCCAGTAGTTACAGGGAGTCTGGAAACACCATATATTTT
cdr3_aa: CASSYRESGNTIYF

d_call: NA
v_call: TRBV3-1/TRBV3-2
j_call: TRBJ2-2
clone_size: NA
cdr3_nt: TGTGCCAGCAGCAATGGAGGAGGGGGCGCCGGGGAGCTGTTTTTT
cdr3_aa: CASSNGGGGAGELFF

d_call: TRBD1
v_call: TRBV29-1
j_call: TRBJ2-1
clone_size: NA
cdr3_nt: TGCAGCTGTACTCAGGGGGTCCTCGGGAATGAGCAGTTCTTC
cdr3_aa: CSCTQGVLGNEQFF

d_call: NA
v_call: TRBV6-5
j_call: TRBJ1-4
clone_size: NA
cdr3_nt: TGTGCCAGCATCCCAGCCTGGGCTGTTGGTGAAAAACTGTTTTTT
cdr3_aa: CASIPAWAVGEKLFF

d_call: TRBD2
v_call: TRBV10-1
j_call: TRBJ2-7
clone_size: NA
cdr3_nt: TGCGCCAGCAGTCCCCTTGGACTAGCGGGAGGACCCTACGAGCAGTACTTC
cdr3_aa: CASSPLGLAGGPYEQYF

d_call: NA
v_call: TRBV3-1/TRBV3-2
j_call: TRBJ1-2
clone_size: NA
cdr3_nt: TGTGCCAGCAGCCACGACAATTTCGGGGATGGCTACACCTTC
cdr3_aa: CASSHDNFGDGYTF

d_call: NA
v_call: TRBV5-5
j_call: TRBJ1-6
clone_size: NA
cdr3_nt: TGTGCCAGCAGCTCCGGGACACTAGGAGGCTCCTATAATTCACCCCTCCACTTT
cdr3_aa: CASSSGTLGGSYNSPLHF

d_call: NA
v_call: TRBV30
j_call: TRBJ1-4
clone_size: NA
cdr3_nt: TGTGCCTGGAGTCTAGGTGACCGGGAAAAACTGTTTTTT
cdr3_aa: CAWSLGDREKLFF